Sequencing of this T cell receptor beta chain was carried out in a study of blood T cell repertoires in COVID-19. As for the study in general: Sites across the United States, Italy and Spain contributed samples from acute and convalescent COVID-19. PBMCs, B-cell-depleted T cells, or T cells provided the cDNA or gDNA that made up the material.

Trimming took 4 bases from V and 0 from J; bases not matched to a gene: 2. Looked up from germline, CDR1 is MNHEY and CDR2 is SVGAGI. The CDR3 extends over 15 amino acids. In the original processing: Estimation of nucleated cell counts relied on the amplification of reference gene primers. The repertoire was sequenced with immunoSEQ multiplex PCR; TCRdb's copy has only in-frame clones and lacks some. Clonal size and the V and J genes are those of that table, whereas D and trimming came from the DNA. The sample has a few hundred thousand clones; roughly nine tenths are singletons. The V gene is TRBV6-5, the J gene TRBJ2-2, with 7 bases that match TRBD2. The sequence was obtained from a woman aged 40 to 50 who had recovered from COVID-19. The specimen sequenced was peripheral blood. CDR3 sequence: CASSSAGANTGELFF. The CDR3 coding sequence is TGTGCCAGCAGTTCCGCGGGAGCGAACACCGGGGAGCTGTTTTTT.